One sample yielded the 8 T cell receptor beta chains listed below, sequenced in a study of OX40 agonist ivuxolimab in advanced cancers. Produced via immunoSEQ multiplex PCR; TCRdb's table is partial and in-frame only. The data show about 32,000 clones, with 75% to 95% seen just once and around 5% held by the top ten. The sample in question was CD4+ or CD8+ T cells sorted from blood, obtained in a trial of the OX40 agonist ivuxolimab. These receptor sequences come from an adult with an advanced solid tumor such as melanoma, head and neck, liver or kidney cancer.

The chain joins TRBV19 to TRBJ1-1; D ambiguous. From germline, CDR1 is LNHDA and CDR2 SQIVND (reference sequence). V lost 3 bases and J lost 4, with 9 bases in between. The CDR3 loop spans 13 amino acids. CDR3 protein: CASSIHTGTEAFF. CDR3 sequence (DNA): TGTGCCAGTAGTATCCACACCGGCACTGAAGCTTTCTTT.

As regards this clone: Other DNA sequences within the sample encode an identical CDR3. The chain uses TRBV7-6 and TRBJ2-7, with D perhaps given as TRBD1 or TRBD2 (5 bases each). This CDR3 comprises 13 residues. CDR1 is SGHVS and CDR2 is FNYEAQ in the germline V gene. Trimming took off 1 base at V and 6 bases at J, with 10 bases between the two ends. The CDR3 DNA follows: TGTGCCAGCAGCTTAGGAGGGGCGGGCGAGCAGTACTTC. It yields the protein CASSLGGAGEQYF.

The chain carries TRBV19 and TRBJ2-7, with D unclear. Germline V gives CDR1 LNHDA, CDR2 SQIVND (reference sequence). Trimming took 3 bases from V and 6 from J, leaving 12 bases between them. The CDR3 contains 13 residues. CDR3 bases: TGTGCCAGTAGTATGTCCCTATCTCGCGAGCAGTACTTC. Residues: CASSMSLSREQYF.

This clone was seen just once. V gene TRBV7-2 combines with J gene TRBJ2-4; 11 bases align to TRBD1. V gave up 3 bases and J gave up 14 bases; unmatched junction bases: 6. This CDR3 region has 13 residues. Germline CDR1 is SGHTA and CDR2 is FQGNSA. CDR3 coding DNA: TGTGCCAGCAGCTTGGCCCTGGGACAGGGGGAGTACTTC. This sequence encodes CASSLALGQGEYF.

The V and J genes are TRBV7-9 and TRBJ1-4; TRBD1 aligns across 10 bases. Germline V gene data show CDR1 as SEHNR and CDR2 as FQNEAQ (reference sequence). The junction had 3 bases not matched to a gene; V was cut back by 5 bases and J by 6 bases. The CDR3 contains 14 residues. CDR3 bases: TGTGCCAGCAGCCCGGGACAGGGGTATGAAAAACTGTTTTTT. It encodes CASSPGQGYEKLFF.

The CDR3 bases are TGCGCCAGCAGCTTGGTTGGGGGTGCGGACTATGGCTACACCTTC. This gives the protein CASSLVGGADYGYTF. This chain joins TRBV5-1 and TRBJ1-2; D is possibly TRBD1 (5 bases). Trimming removed 0 bases from V and 3 bases from J, with 12 bases in between. Germline CDR1 and CDR2: SGHRS and YFSETQ. The CDR3 has 15 amino acids.

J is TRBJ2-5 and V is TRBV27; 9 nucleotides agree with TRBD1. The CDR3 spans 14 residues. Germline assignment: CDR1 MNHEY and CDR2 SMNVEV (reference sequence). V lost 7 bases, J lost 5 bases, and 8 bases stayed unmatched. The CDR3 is CASTSGQGLETQYF. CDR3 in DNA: TGTGCCAGCACAAGTGGACAGGGGCTGGAGACCCAGTACTTC.

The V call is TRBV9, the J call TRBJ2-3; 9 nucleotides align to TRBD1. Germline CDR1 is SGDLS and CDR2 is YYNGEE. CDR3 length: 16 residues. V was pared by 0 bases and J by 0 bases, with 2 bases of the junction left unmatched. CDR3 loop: CASSVGTGVSTDTQYF. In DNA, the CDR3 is TGTGCCAGCAGCGTAGGGACAGGGGTGAGCACAGATACGCAGTATTTT.